The next 10 T cell receptor beta chains were all read from a single sample in a study of T cell repertoires in cytomegalovirus infection. TCRdb redid the calling of the reads with MiXCR, one entry per CDR3 protein. The table records approximately 110,000 distinct CDR3 sequences, 30% to 35% of them present only once. The antigens these receptors bind are not known. The sample consisted of CD8+ T cells from cultured PBMCs, taken from culture after CMV antigen stimulation. The receptors derive from a human donor in good health (CMV status not recorded). Some clones in this sample may be carry-over from other donors' samples.

The chain carries TRBV7-2 and TRBJ1-2, with 8 bases lining up with TRBD1. There are 16 residues in the CDR3. Germline CDR1 reads SGHTA; CDR2 reads FQGNSA. Germline trimming cut 4 bases from V and 2 bases from J; bases unmatched to any gene: 9. CDR3: CASSYGGTGDNYGYTF. DNA of the CDR3: TGTGCCAGCAGCTACGGAGGGACAGGAGACAACTATGGCTACACCTTC.

This clonotype was seen many times. V gene TRBV5-1 combines with J gene TRBJ1-4; D gene unclear. CDR3 size: 17 residues. Trimming shortened V by 0 bases and J by 8 bases, and 20 bases separated the two germline ends. Germline lookup yields CDR1 SGHRS and CDR2 YFSETQ. The CDR3 nucleotides read TGCGCCAGCAGCTTGGGACCCGAACACACTATCAAGGAAAAACTGTTTTTT. Amino acid sequence: CASSLGPEHTIKEKLFF.

This clonotype showed up many times. V is TRBV7-6 and J is TRBJ1-2; D call uncertain. CDR1 is SGHVS, CDR2 FNYEAQ, per germline. This CDR3 has 14 residues. Trimming removed 3 bases from V and 7 bases from J, with 15 bases in between. CDR3 residues: CASSLSGFGSGYTF. CDR3 coding DNA: TGTGCCAGCAGCTTGTCGGGCTTCGGAAGTGGCTACACCTTC.

Comment on this clonotype: This may stem from a read error, because a much larger clone lies one nucleotide away. V and J are TRBV4-3 and TRBJ2-1, with 12 bases fitting TRBD2. Per the germline V gene, CDR1 is LGHNA and CDR2 is YSLEER. The CDR3 length is 17 residues. CDR3 coding DNA: TGCGCCAGCAGCCAAGATCCCACTAGCGGGGGGTACAATGGGCAGTTCTTC. Its translation is CASSQDPTSGGYNGQFF.

This clonotype was recorded at least ten times. The V call is TRBV7-2, the J call TRBJ2-7, with 8 bases aligning to TRBD2. Germline-derived CDR1 and CDR2 are SGHTA and FQGNSA. The length of the CDR3 is 14 residues. The V segment lost 6 bases and the J segment 3 bases; nucleotides outside the gene matches: 7. CDR3 coding DNA: TGTGCCAGCAGTCGTTGGACTAGCAGCTACGAGCAGTACTTC. Residues: CASSRWTSSYEQYF.

The rearrangement uses TRBV7-9 and TRBJ2-3; 8 positions match TRBD1. There are 16 residues in the CDR3. The V segment lost 7 bases and the J segment 5 bases; nucleotides outside the gene matches: 14. CDR1 is SEHNR, CDR2 FQNEAQ, per germline (reference sequence). In nucleotides, the CDR3 is TGTGCCAGCACCCCTCAAGGCGGCAGGGGGCGAGATACGCAGTATTTT. Protein sequence: CASTPQGGRGRDTQYF. Full variable domain (missing parts from reference TRBV7-9 and TRBJ2-3): DTGVSQNPRHKITKRGQNVTFRCDPISEHNRLYWYRQTLGQGPEFLTYFQNEAQLEKSRLLSDRFSAERPKGSFSTLEIQRTEQGDSAMYLCASTPQGGRGRDTQYFGPGTRLTVL.

For this clonotype: An end of the junction does not agree with germline; a read error may underlie this. V is TRBV7-9 and J is TRBJ2-7; 8 bases are a match to TRBD1. The CDR3 length is 13 residues. Germline V lookup: CDR1 SEHNR, CDR2 FQNEAQ (reference sequence). CDR3 sequence reads: CASRLGQGGEQYF. DNA of the CDR3: TGTGCCAGCAGGTTAGGACAGGGCGGCGAGCAGTACTTC.

This chain joins TRBV7-8 and TRBJ2-1, with a possible D match to TRBD2 (6 bases). The germline gives CDR1 SGHVS, CDR2 FQNEAQ. V gave up 8 bases and J gave up 5 bases, with 13 bases separating them. The CDR3 is 13 residues long. Written as DNA, the CDR3 is TGTGCCAGCGGGGGGTGGACGGACAATGAGCAGTTCTTC. This translates into CASGGWTDNEQFF. Supplemented by reference TRBV7-8 and TRBJ2-1, the full variable domain reads GAGVSQSPRYKVAKRGQDVALRCDPISGHVSLFWYQQALGQGPEFLTYFQNEAQLDKSGLPSDRFFAERPEGSVSTLKIQRTQQEDSAVYLCASGGWTDNEQFFGPGTRLTVL.

The rearrangement links TRBV6-5 to TRBJ2-1; D remains unclear. The CDR3 loop spans 13 amino acids. Deletions cut 0 bases from V and 5 bases from J, with 5 bases between. Germline V gene lookup returns CDR1 MNHEY and CDR2 SVGAGI. CDR3 loop: CASSYSGNNEQFF. CDR3 DNA: TGTGCCAGCAGTTACTCCGGAAACAATGAGCAGTTCTTC.

This clonotype was counted only a few times. CDR3 coding DNA: TGCGCCAGCAGCCAAGGCGCCCCGAGAACCTACAATGAGCAGTTCTTC. Protein: CASSQGAPRTYNEQFF. The V call is TRBV4-3, the J call TRBJ2-1; no clear D. This CDR3 spans 16 amino acids. Germline CDR1 reads LGHNA; CDR2 reads YSLEER. Trimming stripped 1 base from V and 2 bases from J, with 12 bases between.